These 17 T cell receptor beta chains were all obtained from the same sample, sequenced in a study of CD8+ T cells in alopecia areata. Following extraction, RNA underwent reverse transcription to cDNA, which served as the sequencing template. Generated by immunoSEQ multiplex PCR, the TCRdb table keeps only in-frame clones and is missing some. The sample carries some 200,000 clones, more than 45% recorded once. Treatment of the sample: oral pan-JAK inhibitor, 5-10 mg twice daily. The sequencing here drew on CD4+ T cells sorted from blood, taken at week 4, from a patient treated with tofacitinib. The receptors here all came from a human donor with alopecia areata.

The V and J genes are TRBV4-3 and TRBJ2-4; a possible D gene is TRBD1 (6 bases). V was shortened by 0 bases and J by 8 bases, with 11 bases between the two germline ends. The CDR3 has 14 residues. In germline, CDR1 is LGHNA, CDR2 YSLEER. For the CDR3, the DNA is TGCGCCAGCAGCCAAGATAGGGGGAGTCACATTCAGTACTTC. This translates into CASSQDRGSHIQYF.

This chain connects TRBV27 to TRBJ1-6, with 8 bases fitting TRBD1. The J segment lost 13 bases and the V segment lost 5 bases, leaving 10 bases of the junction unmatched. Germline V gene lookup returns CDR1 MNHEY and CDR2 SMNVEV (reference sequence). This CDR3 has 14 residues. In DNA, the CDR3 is TGTGCCAGCAGTAACCAGGGGGCGAATTGGCCCCTCCACTTT. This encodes CASSNQGANWPLHF.

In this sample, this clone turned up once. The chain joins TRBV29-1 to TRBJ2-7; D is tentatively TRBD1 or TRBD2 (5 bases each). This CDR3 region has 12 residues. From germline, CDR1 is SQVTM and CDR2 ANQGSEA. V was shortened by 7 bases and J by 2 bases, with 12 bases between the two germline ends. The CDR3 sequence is CSANRDPYEQYF. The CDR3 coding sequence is TGCAGCGCAAACCGGGACCCCTACGAGCAGTACTTC.

The CDR3 bases are TGTGCCAGTAGTATTTCGCAGGGCCAGCAGCCCCAGCATTTT. It translates to CASSISQGQQPQHF. V usage is TRBV19 and J usage is TRBJ1-5, with D maybe TRBD1 (5 bases). Germline CDR1 is LNHDA and CDR2 is SQIVND (reference sequence). The CDR3 contains 14 residues. The V gene lost 3 bases and the J gene lost 7 bases, with 13 bases spanning the gap. Looking up the rest from reference TRBV19 and TRBJ1-5 gives the full variable domain: DGGITQSPKYLFRKEGQNVTLSCEQNLNHDAMYWYRQDPGQGLRLIYYSQIVNDFQKGDIAEGYSVSREKKESFPLTVTSAQKNPTAFYLCASSISQGQQPQHFGDGTRLSIL.

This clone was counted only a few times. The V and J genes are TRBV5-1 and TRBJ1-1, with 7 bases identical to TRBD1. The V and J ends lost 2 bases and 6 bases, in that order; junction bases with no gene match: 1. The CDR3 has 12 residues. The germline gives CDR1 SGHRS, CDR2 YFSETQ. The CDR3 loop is CASSFDRAEAFF. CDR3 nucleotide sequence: TGCGCCAGCAGCTTTGACAGGGCTGAAGCTTTCTTT.

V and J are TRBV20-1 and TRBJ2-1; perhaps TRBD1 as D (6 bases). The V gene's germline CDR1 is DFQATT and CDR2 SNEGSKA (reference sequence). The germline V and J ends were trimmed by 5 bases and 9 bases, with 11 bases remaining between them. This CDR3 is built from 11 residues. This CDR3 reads CSAHQGGEQFF. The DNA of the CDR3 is TGCAGTGCTCATCAAGGGGGTGAGCAGTTCTTC.

The CDR3 DNA is TGTGCCAGCAGCCCCCCTGCGGTCAAAACCTACGAGCAGTACTTC. The encoded protein is CASSPPAVKTYEQYF. This rearrangement joins TRBV7-9 to TRBJ2-7; D call uncertain. Germline V lookup: CDR1 SEHNR, CDR2 FQNEAQ (reference sequence). Trimming pared 5 bases from V and 2 bases from J, leaving 16 bases between. There are 15 residues in the CDR3. Using reference TRBV7-9 and TRBJ2-7 for the parts outside the CDR3, the full variable domain is DTGVSQNPRHKITKRGQNVTFRCDPISEHNRLYWYRQTLGQGPEFLTYFQNEAQLEKSRLLSDRFSAERPKGSFSTLEIQRTEQGDSAMYLCASSPPAVKTYEQYFGPGTRLTVT.

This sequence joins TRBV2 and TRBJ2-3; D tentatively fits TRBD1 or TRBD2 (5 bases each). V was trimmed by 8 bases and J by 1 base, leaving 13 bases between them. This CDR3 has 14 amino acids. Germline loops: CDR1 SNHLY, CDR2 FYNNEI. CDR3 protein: CASGLSRGTDTQYF. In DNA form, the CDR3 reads TGTGCCAGCGGACTCAGCAGGGGCACAGATACGCAGTATTTT.

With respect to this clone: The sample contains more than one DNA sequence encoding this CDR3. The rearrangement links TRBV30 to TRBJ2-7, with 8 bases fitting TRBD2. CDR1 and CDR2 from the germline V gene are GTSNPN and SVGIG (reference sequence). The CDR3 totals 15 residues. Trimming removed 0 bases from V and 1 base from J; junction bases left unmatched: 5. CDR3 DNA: TGTGCCTGGAGTGTGGGGTTAGCGGGATCCTACGAGCAGTACTTC. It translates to CAWSVGLAGSYEQYF.

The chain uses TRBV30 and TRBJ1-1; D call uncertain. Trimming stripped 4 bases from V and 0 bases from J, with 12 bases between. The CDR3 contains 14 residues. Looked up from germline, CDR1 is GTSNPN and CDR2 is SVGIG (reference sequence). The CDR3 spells CAWTPAIMNTEAFF. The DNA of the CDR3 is TGTGCCTGGACTCCGGCAATCATGAACACTGAAGCTTTCTTT. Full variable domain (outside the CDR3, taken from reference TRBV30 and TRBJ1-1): SQTIHQWPATLVQPVGSPLSLECTVEGTSNPNLYWYRQAAGRGLQLLFYSVGIGQISSEVPQNLSASRPQDRQFILSSKKLLLSDSGFYLCAWTPAIMNTEAFFGQGTRLTVV.

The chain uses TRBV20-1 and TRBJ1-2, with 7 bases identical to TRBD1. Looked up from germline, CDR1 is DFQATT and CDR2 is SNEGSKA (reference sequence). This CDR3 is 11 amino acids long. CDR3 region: CSATGEYGYTF. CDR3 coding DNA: TGCAGCGCAACAGGGGAATATGGCTACACCTTC.

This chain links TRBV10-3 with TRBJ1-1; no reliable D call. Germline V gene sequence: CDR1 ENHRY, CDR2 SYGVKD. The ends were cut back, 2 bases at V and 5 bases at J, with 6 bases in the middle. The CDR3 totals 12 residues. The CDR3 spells CAISEEATEAFF. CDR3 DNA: TGTGCCATCAGTGAGGAGGCGACTGAAGCTTTCTTT.

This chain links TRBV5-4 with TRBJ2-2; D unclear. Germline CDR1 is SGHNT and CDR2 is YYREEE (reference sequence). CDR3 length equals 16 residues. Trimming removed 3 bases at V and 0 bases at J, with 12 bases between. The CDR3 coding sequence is TGTGCCAGCAGCTCGAAGGCTAGTGCGAACACCGGGGAGCTGTTTTTT. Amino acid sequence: CASSSKASANTGELFF.

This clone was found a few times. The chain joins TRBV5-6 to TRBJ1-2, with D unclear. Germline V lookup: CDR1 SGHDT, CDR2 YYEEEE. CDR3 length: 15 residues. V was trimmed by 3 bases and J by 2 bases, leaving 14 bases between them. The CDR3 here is CASSSVLLPNYGYTF. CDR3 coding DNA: TGTGCCAGCAGCTCGGTCCTACTCCCAAACTATGGCTACACCTTC.

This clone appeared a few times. The CDR3 region is CASSYPGKGGQPQHF. Here the CDR3 DNA reads TGTGCCAGCAGTTACCCCGGTAAGGGAGGACAGCCCCAGCATTTT. The J gene is TRBJ1-5, the V gene TRBV6-6, with D uncertain. The CDR3 consists of 15 residues. V dropped 2 bases and J dropped 7 bases, with 15 bases sitting between them. Germline CDR1 and CDR2: MNHNY and SVGAGI (reference sequence).

CDR3: CASSLGVPPLHF. In DNA form, the CDR3 reads TGTGCCAGCAGCTTAGGCGTTCCACCCCTCCACTTT. The rearrangement links TRBV7-2 to TRBJ1-6, with D hard to call. Germline V CDR1 and CDR2: SGHTA, FQGNSA. The CDR3 is made up of 12 amino acids. The V end lost 1 base, the J end lost 11 bases, and 6 bases lay between the germline ends.

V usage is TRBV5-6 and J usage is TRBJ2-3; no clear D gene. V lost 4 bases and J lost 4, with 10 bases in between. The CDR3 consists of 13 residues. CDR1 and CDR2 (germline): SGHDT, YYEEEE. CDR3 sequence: CASSRGPADTQYF. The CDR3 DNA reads TGTGCCAGCAGCCGTGGCCCGGCAGATACGCAGTATTTT.